These 16 T cell receptor beta chains originate from one sample sequenced in a study of shared clonotypes between healthy human individuals. The protocol was immunoSEQ multiplex PCR, while the TCRdb copy is restricted to in-frame clones and leaves out a portion. The sample lists millions of clones, 90% to 95% occurring once. The material sequenced was naive CD4+ T cells from PBMCs. Subset denoted: CD45RA+ positively selected. The source of these receptors is a man between 18 and 35 years old in good health. Some clones in this sample may be carry-over from other donors' samples.

J is TRBJ1-5 and V is TRBV18; 7 bases are a match to TRBD1. V lost 4 bases and J lost 7; bases outside the gene matches: 10. Germline lookup yields CDR1 KGHSH and CDR2 LQKENI. CDR3 length equals 15 residues. CDR3 DNA: TGTGCCAGCTCACAGGAGGGGGCTACGTTGCAGCCCCAGCATTTT. This translates into CASSQEGATLQPQHF.

The DNA for the CDR3 is TGTGCCAGCAGCCCCCCCGATGAAAAACTGTTTTTT. Its protein product is CASSPPDEKLFF. The V call is TRBV7-2, the J call TRBJ1-4, with D unclear. Trimming cost V 5 bases and J 6 bases, with 7 bases left between them. From germline, CDR1 is SGHTA and CDR2 FQGNSA. The CDR3 runs 12 residues.

The V and J genes are TRBV5-1 and TRBJ2-1; no clear D. Trimming took off 0 bases at V and 9 bases at J, with 13 bases between the two ends. Germline V gene data show CDR1 as SGHRS and CDR2 as YFSETQ. There are 14 residues in the CDR3. CDR3 protein: CASSLGAPNGEQFF. CDR3 nucleotide sequence: TGCGCCAGCAGCTTGGGTGCCCCGAATGGTGAGCAGTTCTTC.

The chain joins TRBV4-1 to TRBJ2-6; D remains ambiguous. Germline CDR1 MGHRA, CDR2 YSYEKL. This CDR3 is built from 15 residues. The V and J ends lost 1 base and 2 bases respectively, with 6 bases between them. CDR3 region: CASSQGQPGANVLTF. The CDR3 DNA reads TGCGCCAGCAGCCAAGGGCAACCTGGGGCCAACGTCCTGACTTTC.

The chain links TRBV5-1 to TRBJ2-7; a weak D match, TRBD1 (5 bases). The length of the CDR3 is 14 residues. V was pared by 0 bases and J by 4 bases, with 11 bases between. Germline V gives CDR1 SGHRS, CDR2 YFSETQ. The CDR3 region is CASSLEAGLYEQYF. Here the CDR3 DNA reads TGCGCCAGCAGCTTGGAAGCAGGGTTATACGAGCAGTACTTC.

The chain uses TRBV11-2 and TRBJ2-7, with TRBD2 matching over 10 bases. The germline gives CDR1 SGHAT, CDR2 FQNNGV. This CDR3 has 15 amino acids. Unmatched junction bases numbered 3, after V lost 3 bases and J lost 1 base. The CDR3 DNA reads TGTGCCAGCAGCTTTTGGACTAGCGGATCCTACGAGCAGTACTTC. Its protein product is CASSFWTSGSYEQYF. The variable domain in full, completed from reference TRBV11-2 and TRBJ2-7, reads EAGVAQSPRYKIIEKRQSVAFWCNPISGHATLYWYQQILGQGPKLLIQFQNNGVVDDSQLPKDRFSAERLKGVDSTLKIQPAKLEDSAVYLCASSFWTSGSYEQYFGPGTRLTVT.

The DNA for the CDR3 is TGCGCCAGCAGCGGCGGGACAGCCAACAATGAGCAGTTCTTC. Translation: CASSGGTANNEQFF. This chain links TRBV5-1 with TRBJ2-1; D might be TRBD1 (7 bases). CDR1 SGHRS and CDR2 YFSETQ come from the germline V gene. V was clipped by 4 bases and J by 5 bases, with 13 bases between them. The CDR3 is 14 residues long. Filled out from reference TRBV5-1 and TRBJ2-1, the complete variable domain reads KAGVTQTPRYLIKTRGQQVTLSCSPISGHRSVSWYQQTPGQGLQFLFEYFSETQRNKGNFPGRFSGRQFSNSRSEMNVSTLELGDSALYLCASSGGTANNEQFFGPGTRLTVL.

As to this clone: Other DNA sequences of this sample code for an identical CDR3. The chain uses TRBV5-4 and TRBJ2-3; tentatively, D is TRBD1 (5 bases). Germline V gene data show CDR1 as SGHNT and CDR2 as YYREEE (reference sequence). The CDR3 contains 14 residues. The V end lost 1 base, the J end lost 3 bases, and 9 bases lay between the germline ends. The CDR3 sequence is CASSLWQGTDTQYF. CDR3 nucleotide sequence: TGTGCCAGCAGCTTGTGGCAGGGAACAGATACGCAGTATTTT.

The CDR3 region is CASSQANGGNEQFF. CDR3 in DNA: TGCGCCAGCAGCCAAGCCAACGGGGGAAATGAGCAGTTCTTC. The rearrangement links TRBV4-1 to TRBJ2-1, with D perhaps matching TRBD2 (6 bases). The CDR3 is 14 residues long. CDR1 and CDR2 from the germline V gene are MGHRA and YSYEKL. Trimming shortened V by 1 base and J by 7 bases, and 11 bases separated the two germline ends.

The count of this clone is one. This may be a read error, as it is one base from a much larger clone. This sample also contains other DNA sequences that code for the same CDR3. This chain uses TRBV5-1 with TRBJ2-5; D call uncertain. Germline CDR1 is SGHRS and CDR2 is YFSETQ. The CDR3 totals 12 residues. V lost 0 bases and J 4 bases, leaving 4 bases between the germline ends. CDR3 sequence: CASSLARETQYF. CDR3 sequence (DNA): TGCGCCAGCAGCTTGGCCCGAGAGACCCAGTACTTC.

The chain carries TRBV27 and TRBJ2-7; 11 bases are shared with TRBD1. This CDR3 is 16 amino acids long. Germline CDR1 and CDR2: MNHEY and SMNVEV (reference sequence). The V and J ends lost 8 bases and 3 bases, in that order; junction bases with no gene match: 12. CDR3 protein: CASGGQGDSKGYEQYF. DNA of the CDR3: TGTGCCAGCGGGGGACAGGGGGACTCAAAAGGCTACGAGCAGTACTTC.

The chain has TRBV28 and TRBJ2-5; D is possibly TRBD2 (6 bases). The germline CDR1 and CDR2 sequences are MDHEN and SYDVKM. The CDR3 sequence is 14 residues long. The ends were cut back, 5 bases at V and 7 bases at J, with 17 bases in the middle. The CDR3 DNA reads TGTGCCAGCAGTAGTGAGAGGCCCGGGGGGACCCAGTACTTC. Encoded protein: CASSSERPGGTQYF.

The rearrangement links TRBV5-1 to TRBJ2-2, with 7 bases identical to TRBD1. Trimming took 4 bases from V and 2 from J; bases not matched to a gene: 5. Germline CDR1 is SGHRS and CDR2 is YFSETQ. The CDR3 is made up of 15 amino acids. The CDR3 sequence: CASSQTGVNTGELFF. As DNA, the CDR3 is TGCGCCAGCAGCCAAACAGGGGTTAACACCGGGGAGCTGTTTTTT.

This rearrangement joins TRBV9 to TRBJ2-5; 12 bases fit TRBD1. The CDR3 totals 16 residues. The trim removed 3 bases at V and 6 bases at J, leaving 9 bases unmatched. From germline, CDR1 is SGDLS and CDR2 YYNGEE. In DNA form, the CDR3 reads TGTGCCAGCAGCGAAACCGGGACAGGGGGCTTACAGACCCAGTACTTC. It translates to CASSETGTGGLQTQYF.

V is TRBV30 and J is TRBJ2-2; D unclear. Germline CDR1 and CDR2: GTSNPN and SVGIG (reference sequence). The CDR3 contains 11 residues. V was trimmed by 2 bases and J by 5 bases, leaving 3 bases between them. The CDR3 protein is CAWSRTGELFF. The CDR3 DNA sequence: TGTGCCTGGAGTAGAACCGGGGAGCTGTTTTTT.

The chain has TRBV10-3 and TRBJ1-1, with D maybe TRBD1 (6 bases). Germline CDR1 reads ENHRY; CDR2 reads SYGVKD. V dropped 10 bases and J dropped 4 bases, with 22 bases sitting between them. The CDR3 is 15 amino acids. CDR3 coding DNA: TGTGCCACCTGGAGGGGGGGTCCGGGACGCACTGAAGCTTTCTTT. It specifies CATWRGGPGRTEAFF.